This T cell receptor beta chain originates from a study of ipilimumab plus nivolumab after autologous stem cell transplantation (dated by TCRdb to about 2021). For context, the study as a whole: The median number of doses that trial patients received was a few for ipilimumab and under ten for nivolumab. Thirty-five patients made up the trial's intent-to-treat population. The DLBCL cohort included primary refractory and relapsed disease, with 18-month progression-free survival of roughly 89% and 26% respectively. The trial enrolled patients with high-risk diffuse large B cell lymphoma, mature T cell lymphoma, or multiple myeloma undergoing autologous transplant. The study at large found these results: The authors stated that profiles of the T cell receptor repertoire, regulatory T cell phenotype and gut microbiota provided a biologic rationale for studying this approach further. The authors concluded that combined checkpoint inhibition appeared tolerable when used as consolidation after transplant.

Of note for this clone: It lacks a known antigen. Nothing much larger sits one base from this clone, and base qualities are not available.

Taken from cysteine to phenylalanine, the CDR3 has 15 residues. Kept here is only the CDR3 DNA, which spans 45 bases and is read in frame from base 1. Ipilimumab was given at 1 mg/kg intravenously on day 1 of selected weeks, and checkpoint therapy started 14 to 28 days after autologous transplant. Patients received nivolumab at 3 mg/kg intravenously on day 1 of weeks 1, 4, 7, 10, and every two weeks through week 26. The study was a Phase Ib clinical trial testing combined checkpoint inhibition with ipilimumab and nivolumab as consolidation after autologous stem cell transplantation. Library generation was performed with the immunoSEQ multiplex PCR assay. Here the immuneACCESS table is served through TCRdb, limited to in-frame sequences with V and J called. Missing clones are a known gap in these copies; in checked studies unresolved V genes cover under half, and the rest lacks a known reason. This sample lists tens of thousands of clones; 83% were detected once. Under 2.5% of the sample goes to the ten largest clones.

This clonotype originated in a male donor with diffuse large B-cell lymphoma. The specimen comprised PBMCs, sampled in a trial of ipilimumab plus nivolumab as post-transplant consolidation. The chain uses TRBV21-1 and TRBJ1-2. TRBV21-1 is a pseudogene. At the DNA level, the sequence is TGTGCCAGCAGCATCCTGCAGGGAGCTAACTATGGCTACACCTTC. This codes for CASSILQGANYGYTF.